Listed here is a single TCR beta chain. The treatment denotes: oral pan-JAK inhibitor, 5-10 mg twice daily. In each case, RNA was isolated and then reverse transcribed into cDNA as the sequencing template. The method was immunoSEQ multiplex PCR; TCRdb's version includes in-frame clones alone and lacks a portion of them. This table holds fewer than 250,000 clones, roughly three fifths found once. The data originate from a study of CD8+ T cells in alopecia areata. The junction had 6 bases not matched to a gene; V was cut back by 5 bases and J by 6 bases. The CDR3 runs to 14 residues. The germline CDR1 and CDR2 sequences are MNHNY and SVGAGI (reference sequence).

The source was CD4+ T cells sorted from blood, collected at week 4, from a patient treated with tofacitinib. The genes are TRBV6-6 and TRBJ1-5, with TRBD1 identical over 8 bases. The source of this sequence is a human donor with alopecia areata. The CDR3 protein is CASSPSGGRQPQHF. For the CDR3, the DNA is TGTGCCAGCAGTCCTTCAGGGGGCCGTCAGCCCCAGCATTTT.